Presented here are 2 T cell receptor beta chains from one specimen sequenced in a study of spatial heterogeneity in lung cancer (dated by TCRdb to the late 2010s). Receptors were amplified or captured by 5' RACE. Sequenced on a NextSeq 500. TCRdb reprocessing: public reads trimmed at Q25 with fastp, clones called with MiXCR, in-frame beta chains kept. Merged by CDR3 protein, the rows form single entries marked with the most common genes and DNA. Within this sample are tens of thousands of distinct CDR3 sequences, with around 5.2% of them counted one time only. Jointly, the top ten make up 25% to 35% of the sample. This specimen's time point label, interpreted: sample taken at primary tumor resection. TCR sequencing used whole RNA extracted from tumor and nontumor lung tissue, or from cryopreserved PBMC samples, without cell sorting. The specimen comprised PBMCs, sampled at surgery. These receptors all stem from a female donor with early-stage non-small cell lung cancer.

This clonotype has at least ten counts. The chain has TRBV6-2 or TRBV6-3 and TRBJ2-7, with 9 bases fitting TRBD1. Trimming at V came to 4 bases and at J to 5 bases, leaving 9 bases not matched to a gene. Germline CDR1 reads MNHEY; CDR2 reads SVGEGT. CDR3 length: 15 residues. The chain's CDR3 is CASSFLQGALDEQYF. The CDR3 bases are TGTGCCAGCAGTTTCTTACAGGGGGCGTTGGACGAGCAGTACTTC.

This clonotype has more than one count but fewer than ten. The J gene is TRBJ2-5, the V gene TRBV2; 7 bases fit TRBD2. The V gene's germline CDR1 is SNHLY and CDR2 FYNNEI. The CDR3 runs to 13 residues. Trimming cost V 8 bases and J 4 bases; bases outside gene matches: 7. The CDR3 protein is CASHWRGRETQYF. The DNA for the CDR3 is TGTGCCAGCCACTGGCGGGGGAGAGAGACCCAGTACTTC.